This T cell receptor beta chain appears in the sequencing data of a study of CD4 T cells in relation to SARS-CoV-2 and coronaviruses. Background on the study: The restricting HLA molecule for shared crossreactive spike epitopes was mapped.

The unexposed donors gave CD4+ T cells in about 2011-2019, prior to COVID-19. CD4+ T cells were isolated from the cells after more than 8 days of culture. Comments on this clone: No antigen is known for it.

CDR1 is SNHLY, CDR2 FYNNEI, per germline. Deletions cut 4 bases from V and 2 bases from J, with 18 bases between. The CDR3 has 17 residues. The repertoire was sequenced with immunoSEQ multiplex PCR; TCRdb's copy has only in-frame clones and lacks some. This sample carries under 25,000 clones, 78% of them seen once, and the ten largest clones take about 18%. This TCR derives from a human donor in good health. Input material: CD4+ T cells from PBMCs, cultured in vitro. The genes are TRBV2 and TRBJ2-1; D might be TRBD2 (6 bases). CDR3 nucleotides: TGTGCCAGCAGTGGATGGGCAACGGCGGGAACCTACAATGAGCAGTTCTTC. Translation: CASSGWATAGTYNEQFF.